The 26 T cell receptor beta chains below were found in one sample sequenced in a study of cytomegalovirus exposure and HLA in healthy donors. 60 Vbeta and 13 Jbeta primers were used in PCR. Measured with immunoSEQ multiplex PCR; TCRdb has only the in-frame clones, and not every one. The table lists 150,000 to 200,000 clones, approximately 80% of them singletons. Sequenced: PBMCs. Receptor source: a woman between 25 and 40 years old in good health and CMV-seropositive.

The rearrangement uses TRBV15 and TRBJ2-3, with a weak D call TRBD2 (6 bases). Germline values: CDR1 LNHNV, CDR2 YYDKDF (reference sequence). Trimming cost V 3 bases and J 2 bases, with 15 bases left between them. The CDR3 has 16 residues. The DNA of the CDR3 is TGTGCCACCAGCAGGAAGGGCGGAGGGCTCACAGATACGCAGTATTTT. It translates to CATSRKGGGLTDTQYF.

This chain uses TRBV29-1 with TRBJ2-7, with 7 nucleotides matching TRBD1. Germline V gives CDR1 SQVTM, CDR2 ANQGSEA. CDR3 length: 13 residues. The ends lost 3 bases at V and 3 bases at J; junction bases unmatched: 5. CDR3 nucleotide sequence: TGCAGCGTTGAGCAGGACAGGAGCTACGAGCAGTACTTC. It codes for CSVEQDRSYEQYF.

The chain combines TRBV4-3 with TRBJ2-1; 11 nucleotides agree with TRBD2. The CDR3 runs to 17 residues. Germline trimming cut 0 bases from V and 6 bases from J; bases unmatched to any gene: 7. Germline CDR1 LGHNA, CDR2 YSLEER. DNA for the CDR3: TGCGCCAGCAGCCAAGATCCGGGACTAGCGGAGATCAATGAGCAGTTCTTC. Its protein product is CASSQDPGLAEINEQFF.

This rearrangement joins TRBV5-1 to TRBJ1-2; 10 bases fit TRBD1. The J segment lost 4 bases and the V segment lost 4 bases, leaving 16 bases of the junction unmatched. This CDR3 comprises 18 residues. CDR1 and CDR2 (germline): SGHRS, YFSETQ. Written as DNA, the CDR3 is TGCGCCAGCAGCCACTCTTTCGGACAGGGGGATTTGATCTATGGCTACACCTTC. Translated, it gives CASSHSFGQGDLIYGYTF. Full variable domain (outside the CDR3, taken from reference TRBV5-1 and TRBJ1-2): KAGVTQTPRYLIKTRGQQVTLSCSPISGHRSVSWYQQTPGQGLQFLFEYFSETQRNKGNFPGRFSGRQFSNSRSEMNVSTLELGDSALYLCASSHSFGQGDLIYGYTFGSGTRLTVV.

The rearrangement joins TRBV28 to TRBJ2-7, with TRBD1 identical over 10 bases. Trimming at V came to 6 bases and at J to 4 bases, leaving 6 bases not matched to a gene. Germline V lookup: CDR1 MDHEN, CDR2 SYDVKM. This CDR3 has 14 residues. The CDR3 coding sequence is TGTGCCAGCAGGGCGACAGGGGGCCTTTACGAGCAGTACTTC. Protein product: CASRATGGLYEQYF.

This clone was detected only a few times. The same CDR3 can be traced to other DNA sequences in this sample. The V call is TRBV7-8, the J call TRBJ2-1; weak D call: TRBD2 (5 bases). The germline V gene encodes CDR1 SGHVS and CDR2 FQNEAQ. The CDR3 consists of 15 residues. V was cut by 0 bases and J by 4 bases, with 10 bases left in between. CDR3 loop: CASSLAPGDYNEQFF. CDR3 nucleotide sequence: TGTGCCAGCAGCTTAGCTCCCGGGGATTACAATGAGCAGTTCTTC.

Details on this clone: Other DNA variants within this sample encode the same CDR3. The genes are TRBV6-1 and TRBJ2-7; the match to TRBD2 covers 9 bases. The CDR3 is made up of 15 amino acids. The junction had 8 bases not matched to a gene; V was cut back by 6 bases and J by 2 bases. CDR1 is MNHNS, CDR2 SASEGT, per germline. CDR3 loop: CASRWASGTAYEQYF. The CDR3 DNA reads as TGTGCCAGCAGGTGGGCTAGCGGGACCGCCTACGAGCAGTACTTC.

The V and J genes are TRBV5-6 and TRBJ2-1, with TRBD2 matching 13 bases. The CDR3 sequence is 14 residues long. The V segment lost 3 bases and the J segment 9 bases; nucleotides outside the gene matches: 3. CDR1 SGHDT and CDR2 YYEEEE come from the germline V gene. The DNA for the CDR3 is TGTGCCAGCAGCTCCGGGACTAGCGGGGTTGAGCAGTTCTTC. It is translated as CASSSGTSGVEQFF. The full variable domain, its missing parts supplied by reference TRBV5-6 and TRBJ2-1, is DAGVTQSPTHLIKTRGQQVTLRCSPKSGHDTVSWYQQALGQGPQFIFQYYEEEERQRGNFPDRFSGHQFPNYSSELNVNALLLGDSALYLCASSSGTSGVEQFFGPGTRLTVL.

The chain is built from TRBV4-2 and TRBJ2-7; TRBD2 matches at 15 bases. With 3 bases clipped from V and 3 bases from J, the junction kept 6 bases outside the gene matches. Germline loops: CDR1 LGHNA, CDR2 YNFKEQ. This CDR3 comprises 17 residues. This chain's CDR3 is CASSQGGLAGGSYEQYF. In nucleotides, the CDR3 is TGTGCCAGCAGCCAGGGCGGACTAGCGGGAGGGAGCTACGAGCAGTACTTC.

This chain uses TRBV7-8 with TRBJ2-7; 8 nucleotides agree with TRBD1. Trimming took 5 bases from V and 1 from J; bases not matched to a gene: 10. This CDR3 spans 16 amino acids. CDR1 and CDR2 from the germline V gene are SGHVS and FQNEAQ. The chain's CDR3 is CASSPRTGTVSYEQYF. CDR3 nucleotide sequence: TGTGCCAGCAGCCCTAGGACAGGGACAGTATCCTACGAGCAGTACTTC.

J is TRBJ2-7 and V is TRBV28; no clear D gene. CDR3 size: 14 residues. The germline gives CDR1 MDHEN, CDR2 SYDVKM. Trimming took off 6 bases at V and 5 bases at J, with 17 bases between the two ends. CDR3 coding DNA: TGTGCCAGCAGCGCCCTAGTAGGCCAAAACGAGCAGTACTTC. Its translation is CASSALVGQNEQYF.

V is TRBV27 and J is TRBJ2-5, with D perhaps TRBD2 (6 bases). Germline lookup yields CDR1 MNHEY and CDR2 SMNVEV (reference sequence). The V end lost 0 bases, the J end lost 3 bases, and 14 bases lay between the germline ends. This CDR3 has 16 residues. The CDR3 DNA follows: TGTGCCAGCAGTTTATCGAGGGCTAGCGAGGAAGAGACCCAGTACTTC. Translating gives CASSLSRASEEETQYF.

The rearrangement joins TRBV5-4 to TRBJ2-3; 10 bases line up with TRBD1. This CDR3 region has 16 residues. Germline trimming cut 0 bases from V and 6 bases from J; bases unmatched to any gene: 7. CDR1 and CDR2 from the germline V gene are SGHNT and YYREEE (reference sequence). CDR3 DNA: TGTGCCAGCAGCTTGGGGGGGACAGGGGAGATCGATACGCAGTATTTT. It is translated as CASSLGGTGEIDTQYF.

The chain joins TRBV19 to TRBJ2-5, with TRBD1 matching 7 bases. Germline V gene data show CDR1 as LNHDA and CDR2 as SQIVND (reference sequence). The CDR3 has 14 amino acids. Germline trimming cut 4 bases from V and 4 bases from J; bases unmatched to any gene: 6. The CDR3 DNA reads as TGTGCCAGTAGTAAGGTGGCAGGGGGAGAGACCCAGTACTTC. Amino acids: CASSKVAGGETQYF.

This clone was counted only a few times. The chain has TRBV7-9 and TRBJ2-5; D is undetermined. CDR1 SEHNR and CDR2 FQNEAQ come from the germline V gene (reference sequence). CDR3 length: 14 residues. Trimming removed 5 bases at V and 2 bases at J, with 12 bases between. CDR3 nucleotide sequence: TGTGCCAGCAGCCCTGCAAGCGTTCAAGAGACCCAGTACTTC. Residues: CASSPASVQETQYF.

This clone was picked up one time. V is TRBV9 and J is TRBJ2-7, with 11 positions matching TRBD1. The V segment lost 3 bases and the J segment 6 bases; nucleotides outside the gene matches: 5. The CDR3 sequence is 14 residues long. The germline V gene encodes CDR1 SGDLS and CDR2 YYNGEE. In DNA form, the CDR3 reads TGTGCCAGCAGCGCAGGACAGGGGGCTCTCGAGCAGTACTTC. This encodes CASSAGQGALEQYF.

CDR3 residues: CASRRTDNTEAFF. The CDR3 DNA sequence: TGTGCCAGCAGAAGGACAGACAACACTGAAGCTTTCTTT. The rearrangement links TRBV6-1 to TRBJ1-1; a possible D gene is TRBD1 (6 bases). V gave up 6 bases and J gave up 2 bases, with 10 bases separating them. This CDR3 has 13 residues. Germline loops: CDR1 MNHNS, CDR2 SASEGT.

The gene calls are TRBV7-6 and TRBJ2-5; D is undetermined. This CDR3 region has 15 residues. Per the germline V gene, CDR1 is SGHVS and CDR2 is FNYEAQ. V dropped 8 bases and J dropped 5 bases, with 21 bases sitting between them. CDR3 sequence (DNA): TGTGCCAGCTCTAACTCGGTGGCTGCCGGGGAGACCCAGTACTTC. Translated: CASSNSVAAGETQYF. The complete variable domain, with remaining parts taken from reference TRBV7-6 and TRBJ2-5, reads GAGVSQSPRYKVTKRGQDVALRCDPISGHVSLYWYRQALGQGPEFLTYFNYEAQQDKSGLPNDRFSAERPEGSISTLTIQRTEQRDSAMYRCASSNSVAAGETQYFGPGTRLLVL.

The chain carries TRBV28 and TRBJ2-7; perhaps TRBD1 as D (6 bases). The CDR3 totals 13 residues. V was trimmed by 7 bases and J by 5 bases, leaving 15 bases between them. Germline CDR1 and CDR2: MDHEN and SYDVKM. The CDR3 spells CASTPSNRDEQYF. Here the CDR3 DNA reads TGTGCCAGCACCCCTTCGAACAGGGACGAGCAGTACTTC.

The chain is built from TRBV27 and TRBJ1-1; 7 positions agree with TRBD1. The CDR3 has 15 amino acids. Per germline, CDR1 MNHEY and CDR2 SMNVEV (reference sequence). Trimming took 2 bases from V and 3 from J; bases not matched to a gene: 6. The DNA of the CDR3 is TGTGCCAGCAGTTTAGACAGGGTAATGTACACTGAAGCTTTCTTT. Its translation: CASSLDRVMYTEAFF.

The V call is TRBV4-1, the J call TRBJ1-4; D perhaps matches TRBD1 (6 bases). V lost 4 bases to trimming and J lost 2 bases, with 11 bases between them. The germline V gene has CDR1 MGHRA and CDR2 YSYEKL. The CDR3 has 15 residues. Here the CDR3 reads CASSPSTGTNEKLFF. The CDR3 nucleotides are TGCGCCAGCAGCCCTTCGACAGGTACTAATGAAAAACTGTTTTTT.

This clone was counted once. The rearrangement uses TRBV11-2 and TRBJ1-5; tentative D call: TRBD1 (6 bases). This CDR3 is built from 13 residues. V was pared by 3 bases and J by 7 bases, with 10 bases between. In germline, CDR1 is SGHAT, CDR2 FQNNGV. CDR3 nucleotides: TGTGCCAGCAGCTTGGACAGCCTCCAGCCCCAGCATTTT. It yields the protein CASSLDSLQPQHF.

This rearrangement joins TRBV27 to TRBJ2-3; TRBD1 agrees at 10 bases. Germline V CDR1 and CDR2: MNHEY, SMNVEV (reference sequence). Trimming removed 4 bases from V and 6 bases from J; junction bases left unmatched: 7. The length of the CDR3 is 15 residues. As DNA, the CDR3 is TGTGCCAGCAGTTGGACAGGGGGGGAGGCGGATACGCAGTATTTT. It codes for CASSWTGGEADTQYF.

This clone was observed once. The chain couples TRBV9 to TRBJ2-3, with D possibly TRBD1 on 5 matching bases. Between the trimmed V and J ends, which lost 3 bases and 9 bases, there was a span of 8 bases. The CDR3 is made up of 11 amino acids. Looked up from germline, CDR1 is SGDLS and CDR2 is YYNGEE. The CDR3 DNA is TGTGCCAGCAGCGGGGGCTTGACGCAGTATTTT. Translation: CASSGGLTQYF. Filled out from reference TRBV9 and TRBJ2-3, the complete variable domain reads DSGVTQTPKHLITATGQRVTLRCSPRSGDLSVYWYQQSLDQGLQFLIQYYNGEERAKGNILERFSAQQFPDLHSELNLSSLELGDSALYFCASSGGLTQYFGPGTRLTVL.

This clone turned up a few times. The chain links TRBV5-1 to TRBJ2-1; 10 nucleotides align to TRBD1. The CDR3 loop spans 16 amino acids. Trimming took 1 base from V and 6 from J; bases not matched to a gene: 7. Germline V gene data show CDR1 as SGHRS and CDR2 as YFSETQ. CDR3 bases: TGCGCCAGCAGCTTGAAACCGGGACAGGGGCCCAATGAGCAGTTCTTC. Translating gives CASSLKPGQGPNEQFF.

A single count supports this clone. This chain connects TRBV28 to TRBJ1-2, with a possible D match to TRBD1 (6 bases). Germline V gene data show CDR1 as MDHEN and CDR2 as SYDVKM. V lost 7 bases to trimming and J lost 2 bases, with 26 bases between them. The CDR3 length is 18 residues. Here the CDR3 DNA reads TGTGCCAGCACCGACCCGGGACAACGCTCGGCCATAAACTATGGCTACACCTTC. Translating gives CASTDPGQRSAINYGYTF.